This T cell receptor (beta chain) was sequenced for a study of blood T cell repertoires in COVID-19. Clones were read by immunoSEQ multiplex PCR, and TCRdb kept only the in-frame ones, dropping some. The table has 150,000 to 200,000 clones, roughly four fifths seen once. Individuals drawn from approximately 26 US areas were roughly 18 to 95 years old. Which cohort a participant joined came from the clinical history participants gave. Germline V gives CDR1 KGHDR, CDR2 SFDVKD. Trimming removed 5 bases from V and 4 bases from J; junction bases left unmatched: 6. CDR3 length equals 17 residues. Sequenced: PBMCs or T cells enriched from blood (not recorded which). The chain has TRBV24-1 and TRBJ2-3; 15 positions agree with TRBD2. The receptor was isolated from a middle-aged man who had recovered from COVID-19. In DNA, the CDR3 is TGTGCCACCAGTGGGTGGGGGACTAGCGGGGGGCCAGATACGCAGTATTTT. Translated: CATSGWGTSGGPDTQYF.